This entry describes one T cell receptor (beta chain). Its antigen is currently unknown. These data come from a study of identical twins. Germline CDR1 MNHEY, CDR2 SMNVEV (reference sequence). Deletions cut 3 bases from V and 8 bases from J, with 19 bases between. The length of the CDR3 is 15 residues. Template switching added a universal primer binding site, and final cDNA carried unique molecular identifiers. TCRdb reprocessed the 5' RACE reads with MiXCR, giving one entry per CDR3 protein. The data show 1.5 million to 2 million distinct CDR3 sequences, with under 35% seen just once and about 0.25% held by the top ten. Study results and caveats: Researchers caution that invariant MAIT and iNKT cells could partly confound zero-insertion analyses. Memory repertoires lacked the insertion deficit that abundant cord blood beta clonotypes showed.

The V and J genes are TRBV27 and TRBJ1-1; a possible D gene is TRBD1 (5 bases). Sequenced sample: cord blood. This receptor was taken from a newborn girl in good health. The CDR3 sequence is CASSLPLGPILEAFF. In nucleotides, the CDR3 is TGTGCCAGCAGTTTGCCTCTGGGACCGATACTAGAAGCTTTCTTT.